Below, 12 T cell receptor beta chains from the same sample are listed, as sequenced in a study of T-cell memory formation after mild COVID-19. TCRdb called the 5' RACE reads again in MiXCR, with one record for every CDR3 protein. The sample lists around 200,000 distinct CDR3 sequences, roughly a fifth seen once, with approximately 22% in the top ten. The sequencing sample was made of PBMCs or a T cell subset sorted from them (not recorded which). These TCRs come from an adult woman who had mild COVID-19 (a few samples of this study predate the infection). Cell type and time point are not known.

This clonotype was detected only a few times. The chain is built from TRBV5-6 and TRBJ2-7; TRBD2 aligns across 9 bases. CDR1 is SGHDT, CDR2 YYEEEE, per germline. The J segment lost 3 bases and the V segment lost 4 bases, leaving 5 bases of the junction unmatched. This CDR3 is 14 amino acids long. The CDR3 DNA is TGTGCCAGCAGCCTGGGACTAGCAAACTACGAGCAGTACTTC. Translated, it gives CASSLGLANYEQYF.

This rearrangement joins TRBV12-3 or TRBV12-4 to TRBJ1-1; tentatively, D is TRBD1 (6 bases). The CDR3 is made up of 13 amino acids. The V gene lost 4 bases and the J gene lost 3 bases, with 9 bases spanning the gap. CDR3: CASSSSGDTEAFF. The CDR3 DNA reads TGTGCCAGCAGTTCATCAGGGGACACTGAAGCTTTCTTT.

This clonotype was found a few times. V gene TRBV29-1 combines with J gene TRBJ1-2; D gene uncertain. The CDR3 is 14 residues long. Trimming stripped 3 bases from V and 4 bases from J, with 15 bases between. Per germline, CDR1 SQVTM and CDR2 ANQGSEA. The CDR3 is CSVEVRPPLYGYTF. CDR3 in DNA: TGCAGCGTTGAGGTCAGGCCCCCCCTCTATGGCTACACCTTC.

The chain has TRBV5-1 and TRBJ2-1; a weak D match, TRBD1 (5 bases). Germline V gene lookup returns CDR1 SGHRS and CDR2 YFSETQ. The germline V and J ends were trimmed by 5 bases and 4 bases, with 7 bases remaining between them. CDR3 length: 12 residues. As DNA, the CDR3 is TGCGCCAGCAGGCAGGGTTACAATGAGCAGTTCTTC. It codes for CASRQGYNEQFF.

The rearrangement joins TRBV12-3 or TRBV12-4 to TRBJ2-7, with D possibly being TRBD2 (6 bases). The CDR3 covers 11 residues. V was pared by 10 bases and J by 6 bases, with 13 bases between. The CDR3 loop reads CATGAGLEQYF. The DNA of the CDR3 is TGTGCCACGGGAGCAGGGCTCGAGCAGTACTTC.

This clonotype was seen a few times. The V gene is TRBV12-3 or TRBV12-4, the J gene TRBJ2-3; no firm D call. Trimming took 6 bases from V and 1 from J, leaving 11 bases between them. CDR3 size: 14 residues. The CDR3 loop reads CASSPSPRTDTQYF. The CDR3 DNA follows: TGTGCCAGCAGCCCCTCCCCTCGCACAGATACGCAGTATTTT.

This clonotype was detected a few times. This sequence joins TRBV2 and TRBJ2-5, with 7 bases identical to TRBD2. The germline V gene has CDR1 SNHLY and CDR2 FYNNEI. CDR3 length: 16 amino acids. Trimming removed 0 bases from V and 5 bases from J; junction bases left unmatched: 9. CDR3 sequence reads: CASSEARRGLEETQYF. CDR3 in DNA: TGTGCCAGCAGTGAAGCCAGGCGGGGGTTGGAGGAGACCCAGTACTTC.

In its sample, this clonotype was seen a few times. The genes are TRBV15 and TRBJ2-7; 8 bases align to TRBD1. Trimming cost V 5 bases and J 5 bases; bases outside gene matches: 11. The CDR3 has 15 residues. Germline assignment: CDR1 LNHNV and CDR2 YYDKDF (reference sequence). CDR3 DNA sequence: TGTGCCACCAGCGGGGGACAGGTAGTCTTCCACGAGCAGTACTTC. As protein: CATSGGQVVFHEQYF.

The chain carries TRBV9 and TRBJ2-3; 9 nucleotides agree with TRBD2. Germline-derived CDR1 and CDR2 are SGDLS and YYNGEE. The CDR3 is 16 residues long. Losses at the gene ends were 3 bases for V and 3 bases for J; bases not matched to a gene: 8. The CDR3 here is CASSGFSGGRTDTQYF. Written as DNA, the CDR3 is TGTGCCAGCAGCGGATTTAGCGGGGGCAGGACAGATACGCAGTATTTT. Combining the CDR3 with reference TRBV9 and TRBJ2-3 gives the whole variable domain DSGVTQTPKHLITATGQRVTLRCSPRSGDLSVYWYQQSLDQGLQFLIQYYNGEERAKGNILERFSAQQFPDLHSELNLSSLELGDSALYFCASSGFSGGRTDTQYFGPGTRLTVL.

This chain uses TRBV5-1 with TRBJ2-7; possibly TRBD2 for D (7 bases). The CDR3 has 13 residues. V was trimmed by 7 bases and J by 2 bases, leaving 13 bases between them. Germline V gene data show CDR1 as SGHRS and CDR2 as YFSETQ. Here the CDR3 reads CASGGARPYEQYF. CDR3 nucleotides: TGCGCCAGCGGGGGGGCAAGGCCCTACGAGCAGTACTTC.

In its sample, this clonotype ranks as medium-sized. The chain is built from TRBV24-1 and TRBJ1-1; no clear D gene. Germline V CDR1 and CDR2: KGHDR, SFDVKD. The CDR3 has 14 residues. Trimming stripped 4 bases from V and 1 base from J, with 9 bases between. CDR3 sequence reads: CATSEGSRNTEAFF. CDR3 nucleotide sequence: TGTGCCACCAGTGAAGGCTCTCGGAACACTGAAGCTTTCTTT.

The genes are TRBV7-8 and TRBJ2-1, with D unresolved. V was clipped by 3 bases and J by 7 bases, with 7 bases between them. There are 12 residues in the CDR3. Germline V CDR1 and CDR2: SGHVS, FQNEAQ. The CDR3 DNA reads as TGTGCCAGCAGCTTTACTTTGAATGAGCAGTTCTTC. Protein: CASSFTLNEQFF.